This TCR beta chain was observed in a study of T cell changes during pregnancy in multiple sclerosis. The CDR3 has 13 amino acids. Clones were read by immunoSEQ multiplex PCR, and TCRdb kept only the in-frame ones, dropping some. The sample lists approximately 68,000 clones, about nine tenths seen once, with approximately 0.71% in the top ten. The sample here was peripheral blood, taken in the third trimester of pregnancy. This sequence originates from a female donor in good health, enrolled as a control in a pregnancy study. V gene TRBV21-1 combines with J gene TRBJ1-2; TRBD1, the table's D call, was not compared with the DNA. TRBV21-1 is flagged as a pseudogene. The CDR3 nucleotides read TGTGCCAGCAGCAAAAGCTGCAGGTATGGCTACACCTTC. Protein: CASSKSCRYGYTF.